This entry lists 23 T cell receptor beta chains sequenced from one sample in a study of a mutant IDH1 vaccine in newly diagnosed glioma (TCRdb year 2021). These TCRs are of unknown antigen specificity. The library was obtained by the immunoSEQ multiplex PCR assay. Not all clones reach the TCRdb copy of this immuneACCESS table, which keeps in-frame sequences only. Checked studies attribute under half of the gap to unresolved V genes and leave the rest unexplained. The sample records about 120,000 clones, 80% of which are singletons. 5.5% of the sample rests with the top ten. The time point tag for this specimen amounts to: week 11, during vaccination. Each vaccine dose was 300 ug of a 20-mer mutant IDH1 peptide in Montanide, given subcutaneously with topical imiquimod. The sample was PBMCs, taken from a glioma patient whose treatment included an IDH1 peptide vaccine. The receptor set was obtained from a man aged 40-55 years with glioma.

The chain couples TRBV10-2 to TRBJ1-2; the D is unclear. The length of the CDR3 is 13 residues. Deletions cut 0 bases from V and 6 bases from J, with 8 bases between. Per germline, CDR1 WSHSY and CDR2 SAAADI. For the CDR3, the DNA is TGCGCCAGCAGTGAGTCCCGGGGAGATGGCTACACCTTC. This translates into CASSESRGDGYTF.

This chain connects TRBV5-1 to TRBJ2-3; 7 nucleotides agree with TRBD1. After removal of 0 bases from V and 2 bases from J, the junction contained 3 bases not matched to a gene. This CDR3 region has 15 residues. Germline CDR1 and CDR2: SGHRS and YFSETQ. The CDR3: CASSLEQGYTDTQYF. Written as DNA, the CDR3 is TGCGCCAGCAGCTTGGAACAGGGGTACACAGATACGCAGTATTTT. The full variable domain, its missing parts supplied by reference TRBV5-1 and TRBJ2-3, is KAGVTQTPRYLIKTRGQQVTLSCSPISGHRSVSWYQQTPGQGLQFLFEYFSETQRNKGNFPGRFSGRQFSNSRSEMNVSTLELGDSALYLCASSLEQGYTDTQYFGPGTRLTVL.

The chain has TRBV9 and TRBJ2-7; 7 bases match TRBD1. Germline CDR1 is SGDLS and CDR2 is YYNGEE. V lost 4 bases to trimming and J lost 7 bases; unmatched junction nucleotides: 11. CDR3 length: 14 amino acids. This CDR3 is CASSTQTGSGEQYF. The CDR3 coding sequence is TGTGCCAGCAGCACCCAGACAGGGTCCGGTGAGCAGTACTTC.

The chain links TRBV5-1 to TRBJ2-1; either TRBD1 or TRBD2 may fit D (5 bases each). V lost 0 bases, J lost 6 bases, and 10 bases lay in between. This CDR3 has 14 residues. The V gene's germline CDR1 is SGHRS and CDR2 YFSETQ. This chain's CDR3 is CASSLGGASNEQFF. As DNA, the CDR3 is TGCGCCAGCAGCTTGGGAGGGGCCAGCAATGAGCAGTTCTTC.

Here the CDR3 reads CASSPFQGESRGYTF. In DNA form, the CDR3 reads TGCGCCAGCAGCCCCTTCCAGGGGGAAAGCAGAGGCTACACCTTC. The rearrangement joins TRBV4-1 to TRBJ1-2, with 7 nucleotides matching TRBD1. The CDR3 covers 15 residues. The V gene's germline CDR1 is MGHRA and CDR2 YSYEKL. The trim removed 4 bases at V and 8 bases at J, leaving 13 bases unmatched.

The chain combines TRBV30 with TRBJ1-6; D perhaps matches TRBD1 (5 bases). Germline V gene data show CDR1 as GTSNPN and CDR2 as SVGIG (reference sequence). Trimming took 5 bases from V and 8 from J, leaving 13 bases between them. CDR3 size: 13 residues. The CDR3 loop is CAWGPGFDSPLHF. DNA of the CDR3: TGTGCCTGGGGGCCAGGGTTTGATTCACCCCTCCACTTT.

The chain joins TRBV6-5 to TRBJ2-1; D is unclear. Looked up from germline, CDR1 is MNHEY and CDR2 is SVGAGI. Trimming took off 0 bases at V and 7 bases at J, with 4 bases between the two ends. This CDR3 region has 12 residues. CDR3 in amino acids: CASSYSGNEQFF. The CDR3 DNA reads as TGTGCCAGCAGTTACTCGGGGAATGAGCAGTTCTTC.

The V gene is TRBV11-2, the J gene TRBJ2-7; 13 positions match TRBD2. The CDR3 is made up of 15 amino acids. The V segment lost 5 bases and the J segment 5 bases; nucleotides outside the gene matches: 6. Germline V lookup: CDR1 SGHAT, CDR2 FQNNGV. The CDR3 coding sequence is TGTGCCAGCAGCCTGACTAGCGGGAGGTCCCACGAGCAGTACTTC. Amino acid sequence: CASSLTSGRSHEQYF.

The chain employs TRBV7-8 and TRBJ1-2; D perhaps matches TRBD1 (6 bases). Per the germline V gene, CDR1 is SGHVS and CDR2 is FQNEAQ. The CDR3 has 14 residues. Trimming stripped 5 bases from V and 5 bases from J, with 15 bases between. The chain's CDR3 is CASSLQGIFYGYTF. CDR3 sequence (DNA): TGTGCCAGCAGCCTCCAGGGGATTTTTTATGGCTACACCTTC.

The rearrangement uses TRBV4-1 and TRBJ2-1; D perhaps matches TRBD1 (5 bases). The CDR3 contains 17 residues. Germline assignment: CDR1 MGHRA and CDR2 YSYEKL. V lost 0 bases and J 0 bases, leaving 12 bases between the germline ends. Here the CDR3 DNA reads TGCGCCAGCAGCCAAGAAAGGGGCTCGAGCTCCTACAATGAGCAGTTCTTC. The encoded protein is CASSQERGSSSYNEQFF.

The chain has TRBV6-6 and TRBJ1-2; TRBD1 might be the D (6 bases). The CDR3 runs to 13 residues. Trimming shortened V by 2 bases and J by 3 bases, and 7 bases separated the two germline ends. Per the germline V gene, CDR1 is MNHNY and CDR2 is SVGAGI (reference sequence). CDR3 loop: CASSYDRYYGYTF. CDR3 DNA: TGTGCCAGCAGTTACGACAGGTACTATGGCTACACCTTC.

This chain connects TRBV7-2 to TRBJ2-3, with a tentative D call TRBD1 (5 bases). The germline V and J ends were trimmed by 2 bases and 2 bases, with 8 bases remaining between them. The CDR3 totals 14 residues. Germline CDR1 is SGHTA and CDR2 is FQGNSA. The CDR3 DNA is TGTGCCAGCAGCTTAAACAGGCCCACAGATACGCAGTATTTT. This translates into CASSLNRPTDTQYF. The full variable domain, in which reference TRBV7-2 and TRBJ2-3 provide the parts outside the CDR3, is GAGVSQSPSNKVTEKGKDVELRCDPISGHTALYWYRQSLGQGLEFLIYFQGNSAPDKSGLPSDRFSAERTGGSVSTLTIQRTQQEDSAVYLCASSLNRPTDTQYFGPGTRLTVL.

The V and J genes are TRBV4-1 and TRBJ2-7; 7 bases are shared with TRBD1. The V segment lost 5 bases and the J segment 1 base; nucleotides outside the gene matches: 5. Germline CDR1 MGHRA, CDR2 YSYEKL. CDR3 size: 14 residues. DNA for the CDR3: TGCGCCAGCAGCGGACACAGGGGTTCCTACGAGCAGTACTTC. It translates to CASSGHRGSYEQYF.

J is TRBJ1-2 and V is TRBV10-3; D might be TRBD1 (6 bases). CDR1 is ENHRY, CDR2 SYGVKD, per germline. Deletions cut 0 bases from V and 1 base from J, with 9 bases between. This CDR3 has 15 residues. The CDR3 spells CAISESKGGNYGYTF. Written as DNA, the CDR3 is TGTGCCATCAGTGAGTCGAAAGGGGGTAACTATGGCTACACCTTC.

V gene TRBV9 combines with J gene TRBJ2-3, with D maybe TRBD2 (5 bases). The CDR3 extends over 15 amino acids. V was trimmed by 2 bases and J by 6 bases, leaving 16 bases between them. Germline V gene sequence: CDR1 SGDLS, CDR2 YYNGEE. CDR3 DNA: TGTGCCAGCAGCGTTTCCGGGATCAGTAGGGATACGCAGTATTTT. This sequence encodes CASSVSGISRDTQYF. The whole variable domain, remainder taken from reference TRBV9 and TRBJ2-3, is DSGVTQTPKHLITATGQRVTLRCSPRSGDLSVYWYQQSLDQGLQFLIQYYNGEERAKGNILERFSAQQFPDLHSELNLSSLELGDSALYFCASSVSGISRDTQYFGPGTRLTVL.

The chain links TRBV10-3 to TRBJ1-5, with a possible D match to TRBD1 (5 bases). The CDR3 runs to 16 residues. Germline V gene sequence: CDR1 ENHRY, CDR2 SYGVKD. The V and J ends lost 2 bases and 7 bases respectively, with 18 bases between them. The CDR3 protein is CAISEGLGGVGQPQHF. In nucleotides, the CDR3 is TGTGCCATCAGTGAGGGTTTAGGAGGGGTGGGACAGCCCCAGCATTTT.

Only a few counts were recorded for this clone. CDR3 sequence: CASSPDGLDEAFF. The DNA of the CDR3 is TGTGCCAGCAGCCCCGACGGACTTGATGAAGCTTTCTTT. The J gene is TRBJ1-1, the V gene TRBV9; D gene unclear. V was pared by 4 bases and J by 7 bases, with 14 bases between. This CDR3 comprises 13 residues. In germline, CDR1 is SGDLS, CDR2 YYNGEE. The variable domain in full, with the rest retrieved from reference TRBV9 and TRBJ1-1, is DSGVTQTPKHLITATGQRVTLRCSPRSGDLSVYWYQQSLDQGLQFLIQYYNGEERAKGNILERFSAQQFPDLHSELNLSSLELGDSALYFCASSPDGLDEAFFGQGTRLTVV.

This chain joins TRBV25-1 and TRBJ2-3, with D unclear. Germline V gene data show CDR1 as MGHDK and CDR2 as SYGVNS. V was trimmed by 6 bases and J by 5 bases, leaving 12 bases between them. This CDR3 spans 13 amino acids. Here the CDR3 reads CASSLQSLDTQYF. The CDR3 bases are TGTGCCAGCAGCCTACAGAGCCTAGATACGCAGTATTTT. Variable domain in full (rest from reference TRBV25-1 and TRBJ2-3): EADIYQTPRYLVIGTGKKITLECSQTMGHDKMYWYQQDPGMELHLIHYSYGVNSTEKGDLSSESTVSRIRTEHFPLTLESARPSHTSQYLCASSLQSLDTQYFGPGTRLTVL.

The rearrangement links TRBV7-2 to TRBJ2-5; 12 bases agree with TRBD2. This CDR3 comprises 16 residues. After removal of 1 base from V and 4 bases from J, the junction contained 4 bases not matched to a gene. Germline CDR1 SGHTA, CDR2 FQGNSA. CDR3 amino acids: CASSLGSSGRGETQYF. The CDR3 DNA reads TGTGCCAGCAGCTTAGGGTCTAGCGGGAGGGGAGAGACCCAGTACTTC.

The chain uses TRBV6-1 and TRBJ1-4, with TRBD1 matching over 9 bases. This CDR3 has 15 amino acids. V lost 7 bases and J lost 8; bases outside the gene matches: 11. Germline V gene sequence: CDR1 MNHNS, CDR2 SASEGT. The CDR3 coding sequence is TGTGCCAGCACTTCACGTGGACAGGGGCGAGAAAAACTGTTTTTT. Translation: CASTSRGQGREKLFF.

This chain's CDR3 is CASSTGTLMQYF. As DNA, the CDR3 is TGTGCCAGCAGTACCGGGACTCTTATGCAGTACTTC. The V gene is TRBV6-5, the J gene TRBJ2-7, with D perhaps TRBD2 (6 bases). Trimming shortened V by 5 bases and J by 9 bases, and 14 bases separated the two germline ends. The germline gives CDR1 MNHEY, CDR2 SVGAGI. The CDR3 spans 12 residues.

The rearrangement uses TRBV7-8 and TRBJ2-1, with TRBD2 identical over 8 bases. Germline assignment: CDR1 SGHVS and CDR2 FQNEAQ. This CDR3 spans 17 amino acids. Unmatched junction bases numbered 7, after V lost 2 bases and J lost 1 base. This chain's CDR3 is CASSLRGGAPSYNEQFF. The DNA of the CDR3 is TGTGCCAGCAGCTTACGGGGGGGGGCCCCGTCCTACAATGAGCAGTTCTTC.

The V call is TRBV5-4, the J call TRBJ1-2, with TRBD1 matching 10 bases. Germline trimming cut 9 bases from V and 4 bases from J; bases unmatched to any gene: 9. Germline CDR1 is SGHNT and CDR2 is YYREEE (reference sequence). There are 14 residues in the CDR3. The CDR3 spells CATRDRGGVYGYTF. CDR3 in DNA: TGTGCCACCCGGGACAGGGGTGGGGTCTATGGCTACACCTTC.